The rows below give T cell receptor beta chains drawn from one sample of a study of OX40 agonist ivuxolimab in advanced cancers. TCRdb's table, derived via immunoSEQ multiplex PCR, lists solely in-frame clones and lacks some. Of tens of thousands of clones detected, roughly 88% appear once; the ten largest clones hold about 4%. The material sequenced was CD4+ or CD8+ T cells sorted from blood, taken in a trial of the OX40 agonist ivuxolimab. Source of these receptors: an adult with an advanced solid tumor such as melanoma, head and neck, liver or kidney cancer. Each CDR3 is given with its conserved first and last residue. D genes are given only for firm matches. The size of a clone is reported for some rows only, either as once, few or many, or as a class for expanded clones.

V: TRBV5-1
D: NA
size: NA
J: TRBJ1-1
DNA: TGCGCCAGCAGCCTGAAAGGGAACACTGAAGCTTTCTTT
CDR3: CASSLKGNTEAFF

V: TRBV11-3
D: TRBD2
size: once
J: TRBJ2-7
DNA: TGTGCCAGCAGCTTAGATGAGGCTAGCGGGACCAAACTAACGCAGTACTTC
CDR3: CASSLDEASGTKLTQYF

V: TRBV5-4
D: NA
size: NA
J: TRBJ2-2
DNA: TGTGCCAGCAGCTTTGTTGCGGGGACCGGGGAGCTGTTTTTT
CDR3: CASSFVAGTGELFF

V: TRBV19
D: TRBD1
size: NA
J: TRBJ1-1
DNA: TGTGCCAGTAGTATTCAGGGGGCTACTGAAGCTTTCTTT
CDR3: CASSIQGATEAFF

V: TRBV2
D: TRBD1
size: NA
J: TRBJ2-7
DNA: TGTGCCAGCAGGGACAGGGCCACCTACGAGCAGTACTTC
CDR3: CASRDRATYEQYF

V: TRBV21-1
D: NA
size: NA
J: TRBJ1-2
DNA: TGTGCCAGCAGCACCGGGACAGGGAATTCGTACACCTTC
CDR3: CASSTGTGNSYTF

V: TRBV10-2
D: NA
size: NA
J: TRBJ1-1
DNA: TGCGCCAGCAGTTTAGGGGGTGAGAACACTGAAGCTTTCTTT
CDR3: CASSLGGENTEAFF

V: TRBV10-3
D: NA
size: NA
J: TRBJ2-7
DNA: TGTGCCATCAGTGGTCAGGGAGTTTACGGCGAAGAGCAGTACTTC
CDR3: CAISGQGVYGEEQYF

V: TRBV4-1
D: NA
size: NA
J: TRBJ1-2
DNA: TGCGCCAGCAGCGCACAGGGAGACTATGGCTACACCTTC
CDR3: CASSAQGDYGYTF

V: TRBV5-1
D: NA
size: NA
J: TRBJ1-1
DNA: TGCGCCAGCAGCCCGCTCCGGGACACTTTGAACACTGAAGCTTTCTTT
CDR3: CASSPLRDTLNTEAFF

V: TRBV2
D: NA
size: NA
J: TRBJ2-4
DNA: TGTGCCAGCAGTGAAGCGTGGATGGTCCCCAAAAACATTCAGTACTTC
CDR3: CASSEAWMVPKNIQYF

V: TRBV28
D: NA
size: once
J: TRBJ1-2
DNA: TGTGCCAGCAGTTCTTTCGGCTACACCTTC
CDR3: CASSSFGYTF

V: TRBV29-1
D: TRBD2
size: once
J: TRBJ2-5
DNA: TGCAGCGTGGCGACTAGCGGGAGCGGAGAGACCCAGTACTTC
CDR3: CSVATSGSGETQYF

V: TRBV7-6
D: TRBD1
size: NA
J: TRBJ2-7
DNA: TGTGCCAGCAGCTTAGATGGGACAGGGGGCGACGAGCAGTACTTC
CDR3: CASSLDGTGGDEQYF

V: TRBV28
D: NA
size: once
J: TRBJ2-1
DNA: TGTGCCAGCAGTTTTCTCAGGGGCCGTAAGAGCTCCTACAATGAGCAGTTCTTC
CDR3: CASSFLRGRKSSYNEQFF

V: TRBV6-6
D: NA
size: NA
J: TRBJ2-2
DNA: TGTGCCAGCAGTTACTATAGGATGTCCGGGGAGCTGTTTTTT
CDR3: CASSYYRMSGELFF

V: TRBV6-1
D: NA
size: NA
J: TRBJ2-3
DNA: TGTGCCAGCAGTGAGAACAGCATTCCTAGCACAGATACGCAGTATTTT
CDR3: CASSENSIPSTDTQYF

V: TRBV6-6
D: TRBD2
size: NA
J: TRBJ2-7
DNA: TGTGCCAGCAGTTACTCGAGGGAGACTAGCGATAACGAGCAGTACTTC
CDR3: CASSYSRETSDNEQYF

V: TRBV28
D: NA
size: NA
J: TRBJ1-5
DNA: TGTGCCAGCAGTTTACGGACGGGGCTCGGGCAGCCCCAGCATTTT
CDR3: CASSLRTGLGQPQHF

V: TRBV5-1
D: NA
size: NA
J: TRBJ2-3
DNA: TGCGCCAGCAGCTTGGTTGAGGTGAACACAGATACGCAGTATTTT
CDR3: CASSLVEVNTDTQYF

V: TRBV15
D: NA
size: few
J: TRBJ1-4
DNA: TGTGCCACCAGCAGAGATGGACAGTTCAATGAAAAACTGTTTTTT
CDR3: CATSRDGQFNEKLFF

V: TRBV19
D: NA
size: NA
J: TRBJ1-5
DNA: TGTGCCAGTAGCAAGGAGGGGGTTTTGGGCAATCAGCCCCAGCATTTT
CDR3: CASSKEGVLGNQPQHF

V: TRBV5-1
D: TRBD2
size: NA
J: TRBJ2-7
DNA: TGCGCCAGCAGCTTAGGTAGCGGGAGCTCCTACGAGCAGTACTTC
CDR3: CASSLGSGSSYEQYF

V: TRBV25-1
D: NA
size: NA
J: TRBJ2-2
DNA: TGTGCCAGCGGTGTAAGGGGGGGGTACACCGGGGAGCTGTTTTTT
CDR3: CASGVRGGYTGELFF

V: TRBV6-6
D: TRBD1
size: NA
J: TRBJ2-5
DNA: TGTGCCAGCAGCCTCCCCGGGACAGGGGTTGAGACCCAGTACTTC
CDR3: CASSLPGTGVETQYF

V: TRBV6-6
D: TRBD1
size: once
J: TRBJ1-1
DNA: TGTGCCAGCAGTGCGCCAGGGGGTAACACTGAAGCTTTCTTT
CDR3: CASSAPGGNTEAFF